Given below is one TCR beta chain in context. Method: immunoSEQ multiplex PCR; TCRdb's copy keeps in-frame clones and lacks some. The sample includes about 110,000 clones, 89% of them seen just once. This entry is derived from a study of T cell responses to AZD1222 COVID-19 vaccine. This specimen consisted of peripheral blood, obtained on day 0 of AZD1222 vaccination. The TCR sequence derives from an adult in good health.

The CDR3 DNA reads as TGTGCCAGCAGTTTATCCGCGCGAAATGGCTACACCTTC. Translation gives CASSLSARNGYTF. The chain is built from TRBV28 and TRBJ1-2; no reliable D call. This CDR3 region has 13 residues. V lost 1 base to trimming and J lost 6 bases, with 9 bases between them. Germline CDR1 MDHEN, CDR2 SYDVKM.